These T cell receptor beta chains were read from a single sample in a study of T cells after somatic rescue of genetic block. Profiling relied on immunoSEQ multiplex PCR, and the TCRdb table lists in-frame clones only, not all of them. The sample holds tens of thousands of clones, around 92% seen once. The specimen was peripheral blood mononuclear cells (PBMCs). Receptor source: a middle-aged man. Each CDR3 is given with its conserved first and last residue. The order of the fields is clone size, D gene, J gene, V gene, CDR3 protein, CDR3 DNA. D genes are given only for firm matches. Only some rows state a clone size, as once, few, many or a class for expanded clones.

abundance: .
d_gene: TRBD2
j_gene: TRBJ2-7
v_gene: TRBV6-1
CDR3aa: CAIKAGVSPHEQYF
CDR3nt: TGTGCCATTAAAGCGGGAGTCAGCCCCCACGAGCAGTACTTC

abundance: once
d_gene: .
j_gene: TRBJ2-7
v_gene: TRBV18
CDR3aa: CASSDGSYEQYF
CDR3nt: TGTGCCAGTTCGGACGGCTCCTACGAGCAGTACTTC

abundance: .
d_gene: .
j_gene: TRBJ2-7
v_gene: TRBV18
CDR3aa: CASSPSYSLSSYEQYF
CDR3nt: TGTGCCAGCTCACCATCCTACTCCCTAAGCTCCTACGAGCAGTACTTC

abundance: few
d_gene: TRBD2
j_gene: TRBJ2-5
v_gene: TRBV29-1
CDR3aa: CSVGGSGGASGTQYF
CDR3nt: TGCAGCGTTGGCGGTAGCGGGGGGGCCTCGGGGACCCAGTACTTC

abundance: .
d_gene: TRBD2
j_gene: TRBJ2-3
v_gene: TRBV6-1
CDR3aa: CASSGLAGRTDTQYF
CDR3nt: TGTGCCAGCAGTGGACTAGCGGGACGCACAGATACGCAGTATTTT

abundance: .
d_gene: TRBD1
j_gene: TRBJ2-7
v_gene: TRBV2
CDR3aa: CASRATGQGKRYEQYF
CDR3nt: TGTGCCAGCAGGGCAACGGGACAGGGAAAGAGGTACGAGCAGTACTTC

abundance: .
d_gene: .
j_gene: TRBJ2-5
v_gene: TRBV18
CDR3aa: CASSPDSPQETQYF
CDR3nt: TGTGCCAGCTCACCGGACAGCCCCCAAGAGACCCAGTACTTC

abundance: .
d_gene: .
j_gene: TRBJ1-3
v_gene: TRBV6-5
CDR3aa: CASSYTGSPGNTIYF
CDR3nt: TGTGCCAGCAGTTATACAGGGTCCCCTGGAAACACCATATATTTT

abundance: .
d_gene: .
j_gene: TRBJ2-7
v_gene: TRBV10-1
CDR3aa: CASSDLQGSAYEQYF
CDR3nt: TGCGCCAGCAGTGATCTACAGGGAAGCGCCTACGAGCAGTACTTC

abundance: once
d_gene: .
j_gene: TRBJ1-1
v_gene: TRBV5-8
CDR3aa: CASSRAGNTEAFF
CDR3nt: TGTGCCAGCAGCCGGGCAGGGAACACTGAAGCTTTCTTT

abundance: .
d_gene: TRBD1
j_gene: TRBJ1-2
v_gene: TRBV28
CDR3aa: CASEATGGDYGYTF
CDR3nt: TGTGCCAGCGAAGCCACAGGGGGCGATTATGGCTACACCTTC

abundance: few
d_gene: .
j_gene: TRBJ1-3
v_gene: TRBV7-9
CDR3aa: CASSLGGNTIYF
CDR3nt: TGTGCCAGCAGCTTAGGTGGAAACACCATATATTTT

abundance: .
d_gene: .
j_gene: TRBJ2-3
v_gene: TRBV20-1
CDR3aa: CSASTDTQYF
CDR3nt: TGCAGTGCTAGCACAGATACGCAGTATTTT

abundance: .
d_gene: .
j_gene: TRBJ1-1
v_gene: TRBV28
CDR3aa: CASDEGPNTEAFF
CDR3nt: TGTGCCAGTGACGAGGGGCCGAACACTGAAGCTTTCTTT

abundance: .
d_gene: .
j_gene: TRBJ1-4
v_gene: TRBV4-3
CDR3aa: CASSQGRGANEKLFF
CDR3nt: TGCGCCAGCAGCCAAGGGCGGGGTGCTAATGAAAAACTGTTTTTT

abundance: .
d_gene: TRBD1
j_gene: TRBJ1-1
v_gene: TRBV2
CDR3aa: CASSEAGTGGFTEAFF
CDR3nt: TGTGCCAGCAGTGAAGCCGGCACAGGGGGCTTCACTGAAGCTTTCTTT

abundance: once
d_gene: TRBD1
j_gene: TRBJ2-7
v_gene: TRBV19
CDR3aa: CASSRQGTGASYEQYF
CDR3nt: TGTGCCAGTAGTCGCCAGGGGACAGGGGCGAGCTACGAGCAGTACTTC

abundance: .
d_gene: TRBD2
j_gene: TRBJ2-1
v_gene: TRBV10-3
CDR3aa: CAIRTTSGGDEQFF
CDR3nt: TGTGCCATCAGAACGACTAGCGGAGGGGATGAGCAGTTCTTC

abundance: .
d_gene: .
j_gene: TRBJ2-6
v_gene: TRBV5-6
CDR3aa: CASSLEGQPGANVLTF
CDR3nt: TGTGCCAGCAGCTTGGAGGGTCAGCCTGGGGCCAACGTCCTGACTTTC

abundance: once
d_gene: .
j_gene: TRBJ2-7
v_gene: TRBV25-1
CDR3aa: CASSDVRGSHPYEQYF
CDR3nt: TGTGCCAGCAGTGACGTAAGGGGGAGCCACCCCTACGAGCAGTACTTC

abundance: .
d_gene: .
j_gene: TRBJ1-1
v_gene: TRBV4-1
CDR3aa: CASSPPGQLNTEAFF
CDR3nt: TGCGCCAGCAGCCCACCCGGACAGCTGAACACTGAAGCTTTCTTT

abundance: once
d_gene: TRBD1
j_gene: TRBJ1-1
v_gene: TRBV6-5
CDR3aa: CASRGGQTYPGFF
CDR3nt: TGTGCCAGCAGAGGGGGCCAGACCTATCCAGGTTTCTTT

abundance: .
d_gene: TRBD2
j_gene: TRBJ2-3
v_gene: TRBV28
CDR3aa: CASSLGGSPDTQYF
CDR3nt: TGTGCCAGCAGTTTAGGCGGGAGTCCAGATACGCAGTATTTT

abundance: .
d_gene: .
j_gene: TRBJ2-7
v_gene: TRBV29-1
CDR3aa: CSVKRQGGQYF
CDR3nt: TGCAGCGTCAAGCGCCAGGGTGGGCAGTACTTC

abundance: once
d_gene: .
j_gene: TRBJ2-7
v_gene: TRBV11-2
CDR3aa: CASSFGDEQYF
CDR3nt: TGTGCCAGCAGCTTTGGGGACGAGCAGTACTTC

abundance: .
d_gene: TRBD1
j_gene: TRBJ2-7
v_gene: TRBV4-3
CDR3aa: CASSQNSRQGRSYEQYF
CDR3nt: TGCGCCAGCAGCCAGAACAGCCGACAGGGAAGGTCCTACGAGCAGTACTTC

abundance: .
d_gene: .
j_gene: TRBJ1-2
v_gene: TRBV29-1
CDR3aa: CSVAAGSNYGYTF
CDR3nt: TGCAGCGTTGCCGCAGGTTCTAACTATGGCTACACCTTC

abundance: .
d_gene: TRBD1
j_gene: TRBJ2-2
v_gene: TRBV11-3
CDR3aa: CASSPGQGSTGELFF
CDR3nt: TGTGCCAGCAGCCCGGGACAGGGAAGCACCGGGGAGCTGTTTTTT

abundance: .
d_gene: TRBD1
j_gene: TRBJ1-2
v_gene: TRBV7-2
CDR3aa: CASSRPGTGEIRGYTF
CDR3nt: TGTGCCAGCAGTCGTCCCGGGACAGGGGAAATCCGTGGCTACACCTTC

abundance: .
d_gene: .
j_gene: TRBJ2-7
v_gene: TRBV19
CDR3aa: CASSIYLAYYEQYF
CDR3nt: TGTGCCAGTAGCATTTACCTAGCCTACTACGAGCAGTACTTC

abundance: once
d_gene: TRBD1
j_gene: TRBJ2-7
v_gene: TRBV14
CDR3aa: CASSLQGQGSYEQYF
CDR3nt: TGTGCCAGCAGCCTCCAGGGACAGGGGTCCTACGAGCAGTACTTC

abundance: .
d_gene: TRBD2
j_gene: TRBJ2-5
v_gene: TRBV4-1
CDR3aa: CASSQVAGGETQYF
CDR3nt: TGCGCCAGCAGCCAAGTAGCGGGGGGTGAGACCCAGTACTTC

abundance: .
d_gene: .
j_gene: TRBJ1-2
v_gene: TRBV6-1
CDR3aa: CASHQGGWDYGYTF
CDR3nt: TGTGCCAGCCACCAGGGAGGATGGGACTATGGCTACACCTTC

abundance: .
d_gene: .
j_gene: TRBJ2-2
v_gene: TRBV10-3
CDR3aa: CAISARQENTGELFF
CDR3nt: TGTGCCATCAGTGCGCGGCAGGAGAACACCGGGGAGCTGTTTTTT

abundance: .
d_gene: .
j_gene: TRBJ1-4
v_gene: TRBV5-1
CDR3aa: CASRAGTDWRGNEKLFF
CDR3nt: TGCGCCAGCAGGGCTGGGACGGACTGGCGCGGGAATGAAAAACTGTTTTTT

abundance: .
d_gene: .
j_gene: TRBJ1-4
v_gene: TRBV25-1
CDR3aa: CASSEVGDLGEKLFF
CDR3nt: TGTGCCAGCAGTGAAGTGGGTGACCTGGGTGAAAAACTGTTTTTT

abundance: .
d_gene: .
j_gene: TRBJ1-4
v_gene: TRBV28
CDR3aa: CASSSSDSPTNEKLFF
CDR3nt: TGTGCCAGCAGTTCATCCGACTCCCCAACTAATGAAAAACTGTTTTTT

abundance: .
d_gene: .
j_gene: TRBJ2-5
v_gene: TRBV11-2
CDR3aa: CASSLGTGRGGTQYF
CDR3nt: TGTGCCAGCAGCTTAGGTACAGGGCGAGGGGGGACCCAGTACTTC

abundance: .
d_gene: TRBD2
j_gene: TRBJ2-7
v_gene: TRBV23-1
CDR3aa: CASSHSTSAKEGYEQYF
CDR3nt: TGCGCCAGCAGTCATTCGACTAGCGCCAAGGAAGGTTACGAGCAGTACTTC

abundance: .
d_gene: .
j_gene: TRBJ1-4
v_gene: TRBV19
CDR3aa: CASSMGRINEKLFF
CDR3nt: TGTGCCAGTAGTATGGGAAGGATAAATGAAAAACTGTTTTTT

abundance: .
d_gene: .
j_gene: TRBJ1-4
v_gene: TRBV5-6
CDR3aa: CASSLMKEKLFF
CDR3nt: TGTGCCAGCAGCTTGATGAAAGAAAAACTGTTTTTT

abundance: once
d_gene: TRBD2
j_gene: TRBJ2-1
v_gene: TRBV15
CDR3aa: CATSSWTSGRVWQFF
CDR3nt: TGTGCCACCAGCAGCTGGACTAGCGGGAGAGTATGGCAGTTCTTC

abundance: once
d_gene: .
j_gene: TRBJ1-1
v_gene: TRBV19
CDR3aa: CASSTHPDRLNTEAFF
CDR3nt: TGTGCCAGTAGTACCCATCCTGACAGGCTGAACACTGAAGCTTTCTTT

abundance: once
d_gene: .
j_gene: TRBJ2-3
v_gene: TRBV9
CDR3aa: CASSPSTGHTQYF
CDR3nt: TGTGCCAGCAGCCCTTCAACGGGGCATACGCAGTATTTT

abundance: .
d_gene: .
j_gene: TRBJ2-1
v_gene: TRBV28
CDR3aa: CASAPLGGWNEQFF
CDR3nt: TGTGCCAGCGCCCCTCTGGGGGGCTGGAATGAGCAGTTCTTC

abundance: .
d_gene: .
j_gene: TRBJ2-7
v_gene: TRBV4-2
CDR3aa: CASSQQGEQYF
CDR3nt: TGTGCCAGCAGCCAACAGGGGGAGCAGTACTTC

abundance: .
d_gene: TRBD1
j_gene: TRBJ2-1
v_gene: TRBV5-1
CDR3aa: CASSPGTGVNEQFF
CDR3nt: TGCGCCAGCAGCCCCGGGACAGGGGTTAATGAGCAGTTCTTC

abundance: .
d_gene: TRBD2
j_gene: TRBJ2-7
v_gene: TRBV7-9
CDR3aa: CASSSRTSGDEQYF
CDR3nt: TGTGCCAGCAGCTCCCGGACTAGCGGGGACGAGCAGTACTTC

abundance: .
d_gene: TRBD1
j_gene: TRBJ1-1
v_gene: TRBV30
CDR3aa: CAWSVGLGQGPRRDTEAFF
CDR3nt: TGTGCCTGGAGTGTCGGATTGGGACAGGGGCCTCGGAGGGACACTGAAGCTTTCTTT

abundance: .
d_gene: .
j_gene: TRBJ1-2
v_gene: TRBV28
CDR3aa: CASSLIGGSYGYTF
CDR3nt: TGTGCCAGCAGTTTAATCGGGGGAAGTTATGGCTACACCTTC

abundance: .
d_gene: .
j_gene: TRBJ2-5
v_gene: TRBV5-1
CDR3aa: CASSPRGGIETQYF
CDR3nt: TGCGCCAGCAGCCCAAGGGGGGGGATAGAGACCCAGTACTTC

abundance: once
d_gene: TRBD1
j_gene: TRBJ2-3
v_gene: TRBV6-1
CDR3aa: CASKGTGLSLDTQYF
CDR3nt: TGTGCCAGCAAGGGGACAGGCCTGTCTTTGGATACGCAGTATTTT

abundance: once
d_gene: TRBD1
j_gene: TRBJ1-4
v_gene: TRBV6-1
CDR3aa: CASTSAGTGDEKLFF
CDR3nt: TGTGCCAGCACCTCAGCCGGGACAGGGGATGAAAAACTGTTTTTT

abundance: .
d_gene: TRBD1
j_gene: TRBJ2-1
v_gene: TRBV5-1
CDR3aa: CASSPRPGGYNEQFF
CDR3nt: TGCGCCAGCAGCCCCAGACCAGGGGGCTACAATGAGCAGTTCTTC

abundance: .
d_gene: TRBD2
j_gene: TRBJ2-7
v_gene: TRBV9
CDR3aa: CARILKREFYEQYF
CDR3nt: TGTGCCAGGATACTTAAGCGGGAGTTTTACGAGCAGTACTTC

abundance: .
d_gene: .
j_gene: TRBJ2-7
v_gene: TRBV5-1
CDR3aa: CASSLGGGLNEQYF
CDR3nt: TGCGCCAGCAGCTTGGGAGGAGGCCTCAACGAGCAGTACTTC

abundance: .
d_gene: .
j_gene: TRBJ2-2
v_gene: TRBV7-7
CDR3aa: CASSPAGNTGELFF
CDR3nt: TGTGCTAGCAGCCCAGCGGGGAACACCGGGGAGCTGTTTTTT

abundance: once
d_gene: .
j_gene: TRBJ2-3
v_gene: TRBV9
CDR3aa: CASSVGSDTDTQYF
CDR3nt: TGTGCCAGCAGCGTAGGGTCTGACACAGATACGCAGTATTTT

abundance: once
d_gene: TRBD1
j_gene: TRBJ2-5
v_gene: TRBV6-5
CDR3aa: CASSGTGGQETQYF
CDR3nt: TGTGCCAGCAGTGGGACAGGGGGGCAAGAGACCCAGTACTTC

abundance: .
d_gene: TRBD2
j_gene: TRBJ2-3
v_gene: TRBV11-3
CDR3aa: CASSPDGGAGDTQYF
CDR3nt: TGTGCCAGCAGCCCGGACGGGGGGGCTGGAGATACGCAGTATTTT